A single sample is the source of the 13 T cell receptor beta chains below, sequenced in a study of Graves' ophthalmopathy and Graves' hyperthyroidism. Investigators amplified TCR beta CDR3 regions from RNA transcripts. Amplification began with first-round RT-PCR using HTBI primers, then second-round multiplex PCR was performed. Each CDR3 protein is one row after TCRdb ran MiXCR on the multiplex PCR reads. Among 500,000 to 700,000 distinct CDR3 sequences listed, 22% were seen once. Sequenced material: peripheral blood. Every receptor here comes from a woman aged 18-35 years with stable Graves' hyperthyroidism. Some clones in this sample may be carry-over from other donors' samples.

Many counts were recorded for this clonotype. This chain uses TRBV5-1 with TRBJ2-7; TRBD1 aligns across 8 bases. Germline V gene lookup returns CDR1 SGHRS and CDR2 YFSETQ. This CDR3 spans 15 amino acids. V lost 4 bases and J lost 4; bases outside the gene matches: 10. The CDR3 DNA follows: TGCGCCAGCAGCCTTCAGACAGGGGCGCCTTACGAGCAGTACTTC. Translating it yields CASSLQTGAPYEQYF.

In this sample, this clonotype turned up once. The chain joins TRBV6-1 to TRBJ2-5, with 9 bases matching TRBD2. This CDR3 contains 15 residues. Germline assignment: CDR1 MNHNS and CDR2 SASEGT. After removal of 5 bases from V and 4 bases from J, the junction contained 8 bases not matched to a gene. The CDR3 sequence: CASSPLRGGPETQYF. CDR3 coding DNA: TGTGCCAGCAGTCCTTTGCGGGGGGGCCCAGAGACCCAGTACTTC.

This clonotype was observed at least ten times. The chain has TRBV27 and TRBJ1-6; D is ambiguous. The CDR3 totals 14 residues. Germline V gives CDR1 MNHEY, CDR2 SMNVEV (reference sequence). V lost 5 bases to trimming and J lost 9 bases, with 14 bases between them. The CDR3 loop reads CASSLEGVGSPLHF. In nucleotides, the CDR3 is TGTGCCAGCAGTCTCGAAGGCGTAGGTTCACCCCTCCACTTT.

There are many counts of this clonotype. V gene TRBV7-3 combines with J gene TRBJ1-2; the D gene is possibly TRBD1 (5 bases). The CDR3 totals 17 residues. The germline V gene has CDR1 SGHTA and CDR2 FQGTGA. Trimming removed 1 base from V and 4 bases from J, with 19 bases in between. CDR3 amino acids: CASSLMGDETRIYGYTF. CDR3 sequence (DNA): TGTGCCAGCAGCTTAATGGGGGATGAGACTCGGATCTATGGCTACACCTTC.

In this sample, this clonotype turned up many times. The V and J genes are TRBV5-1 and TRBJ2-5; tentatively, D is TRBD1 (6 bases). V was pared by 3 bases and J by 1 base, with 10 bases between. CDR1 and CDR2 from the germline V gene are SGHRS and YFSETQ. CDR3 size: 14 residues. The CDR3: CASSSGTLQETQYF. CDR3 coding DNA: TGCGCCAGCAGCTCCGGGACACTCCAAGAGACCCAGTACTTC. Full variable domain (remainder filled in from reference TRBV5-1 and TRBJ2-5): KAGVTQTPRYLIKTRGQQVTLSCSPISGHRSVSWYQQTPGQGLQFLFEYFSETQRNKGNFPGRFSGRQFSNSRSEMNVSTLELGDSALYLCASSSGTLQETQYFGPGTRLLVL.

This clonotype has at least ten counts. This chain joins TRBV20-1 and TRBJ2-5; D is unclear. Deletions cut 6 bases from V and 1 base from J, with 9 bases between. Germline V CDR1 and CDR2: DFQATT, SNEGSKA (reference sequence). The CDR3 runs 12 residues. This CDR3 reads CSAPPTQETQYF. The CDR3 DNA reads as TGCAGTGCCCCGCCCACCCAAGAGACCCAGTACTTC.

Ten or more counts support this clonotype. The chain employs TRBV7-9 and TRBJ2-7, with D maybe TRBD1 (5 bases). V dropped 7 bases and J dropped 4 bases, with 11 bases sitting between them. The CDR3 totals 12 residues. Germline CDR1 SEHNR, CDR2 FQNEAQ (reference sequence). The CDR3 reads CASTQGRYEQYF. CDR3 DNA: TGTGCCAGCACCCAGGGTCGGTACGAGCAGTACTTC.

This chain joins TRBV6-9 and TRBJ1-1; possible D gene TRBD1, 5 bases. Germline V lookup: CDR1 MNHGY, CDR2 SVAAGI. With 4 bases removed from V and 1 base from J, the gap between germline ends came to 10 bases. The CDR3 spans 14 residues. The CDR3 DNA reads TGTGCCAGCAGTTGTGGGGGACGGAACACTGAAGCTTTCTTT. This encodes CASSCGGRNTEAFF.

In this sample, this clonotype turned up many times. The chain uses TRBV30 and TRBJ2-2; D is undetermined. Germline V CDR1 and CDR2: GTSNPN, SVGIG (reference sequence). Trimming removed 4 bases at V and 1 base at J, with 4 bases between. This CDR3 spans 12 amino acids. CDR3 in DNA: TGTGCCTGGACGGAGAACACCGGGGAGCTGTTTTTT. Translation gives CAWTENTGELFF.

Only a few counts were recorded for this clonotype. The V call is TRBV28, the J call TRBJ2-5; TRBD2 matches at 8 bases. V lost 9 bases to trimming and J lost 4 bases; unmatched junction nucleotides: 13. The CDR3 sequence is 15 residues long. The germline CDR1 and CDR2 sequences are MDHEN and SYDVKM. The CDR3 DNA reads TGTGCCAGTTGGGGTCTGGGTAGCGGGACAGAGACCCAGTACTTC. It translates to CASWGLGSGTETQYF.

This sequence joins TRBV20-1 and TRBJ2-2, with TRBD1 matching over 11 bases. The germline V gene encodes CDR1 DFQATT and CDR2 SNEGSKA (reference sequence). The CDR3 length is 18 residues. V was clipped by 0 bases and J by 5 bases; unmatched bases: 11. The CDR3 DNA reads TGCAGTGCTAGAGATTCCACCGGGACAGGGGGATGGACCGGGGAGCTGTTTTTT. Translating it yields CSARDSTGTGGWTGELFF.

This clonotype was observed many times. J is TRBJ1-2 and V is TRBV20-1; a weak D match, TRBD1 (5 bases). The CDR3 extends over 14 amino acids. V dropped 3 bases and J dropped 6 bases, with 17 bases sitting between them. CDR1 is DFQATT and CDR2 is SNEGSKA in the germline V gene (reference sequence). CDR3 sequence reads: CSASARVNEDGYTF. Written as DNA, the CDR3 is TGCAGTGCTAGCGCCAGGGTTAACGAGGATGGCTACACCTTC.

This clonotype was counted at least ten times. The chain is built from TRBV28 and TRBJ2-5; D uncertain. The V and J ends lost 10 bases and 4 bases respectively, with 10 bases between them. The CDR3 runs 11 residues. Germline CDR1 MDHEN, CDR2 SYDVKM. The CDR3 DNA reads TGTGCCACCCATGCCTTAGAGACCCAGTACTTC. Translation gives CATHALETQYF.